One and the same sample provided the 6 T cell receptor beta chains below, sequenced in a study of identifying expanded T cells in peripheral blood. Sequencing used immunoSEQ multiplex PCR; TCRdb keeps in-frame clones, though not all of them. The table lists approximately 100,000 clones, around 88% of them singletons. The sequenced sample was blood. The receptors here all came from a person aged 18 to 75 in good health.

The V gene is TRBV9, the J gene TRBJ1-1; D gene ambiguous. CDR1 is SGDLS, CDR2 YYNGEE, per germline. The V end lost 0 bases, the J end lost 1 base, and 10 bases lay between the germline ends. The CDR3 is 15 residues long. The CDR3, as DNA: TGTGCCAGCAGCGTAGCTCCGACAACGAACACTGAAGCTTTCTTT. This translates into CASSVAPTTNTEAFF.

The chain joins TRBV11-2 to TRBJ2-1; 8 bases align to TRBD2. V gave up 2 bases and J gave up 9 bases; unmatched junction bases: 6. Germline V CDR1 and CDR2: SGHAT, FQNNGV. The CDR3 is 14 residues long. Written as DNA, the CDR3 is TGTGCCAGCAGCTTACTAAGCGGGGGCAGTGAGCAGTTCTTC. Residues: CASSLLSGGSEQFF.

The gene calls are TRBV6-1 and TRBJ1-6; 9 bases are a match to TRBD1. The CDR3 contains 15 residues. Germline CDR1 and CDR2: MNHNS and SASEGT. Trimming took 6 bases from V and 9 from J; bases not matched to a gene: 9. CDR3 protein: CASSQGTGPGSPLHF. CDR3 nucleotide sequence: TGTGCCAGCAGCCAAGGGACAGGGCCGGGTTCACCCCTCCACTTT.

The CDR3 DNA reads as TGTGCCAGCAGTGAATCCGGCGGGGAGCTGTTTTTT. Translation gives CASSESGGELFF. This chain uses TRBV6-1 with TRBJ2-2, with unresolved D. Trimming stripped 2 bases from V and 7 bases from J, with 5 bases between. CDR3 length: 12 amino acids. CDR1 is MNHNS, CDR2 SASEGT, per germline.

This chain links TRBV6-5 with TRBJ1-1; D might be TRBD1 (5 bases). V lost 0 bases and J lost 4, with 9 bases in between. Germline V gene lookup returns CDR1 MNHEY and CDR2 SVGAGI. The CDR3 is 14 amino acids. DNA for the CDR3: TGTGCCAGCAGTTACTCTGCGGGGACCACTGAAGCTTTCTTT. Protein sequence: CASSYSAGTTEAFF.

The J gene is TRBJ2-5, the V gene TRBV18; tentatively, D is TRBD1 (7 bases). The DNA end is a closer match to TRBJ2-7, so the J assignment may be wrong. CDR1 and CDR2 from the germline V gene are KGHSH and LQKENI. The CDR3 extends over 15 amino acids. CDR3 sequence reads: CASSPRGDRIYEQYF. The DNA of the CDR3 is TGTGCCAGCTCACCACGGGGGGACAGAATCTACGAGCAGTACTTC.